This TCR beta chain was observed in a study of blood T cell repertoires in COVID-19. Study in general: PBMCs, B-cell-depleted T cells, or T cells were the source of the cDNA or gDNA that made up the material.

There are 14 residues in the CDR3. V was pared by 1 base and J by 9 bases, with 15 bases between. Germline loops: CDR1 LGHNA, CDR2 YSLEER. The repertoire was sequenced with immunoSEQ multiplex PCR; TCRdb's copy has only in-frame clones and lacks some. This table has some 66,000 clones, roughly nine tenths appearing once. The J gene is TRBJ1-1, the V gene TRBV4-3; D uncertain. The sample consisted of peripheral blood. This receptor was obtained from a human donor in a cohort sampled during active COVID-19. DNA of the CDR3: TGCGCCAGCAGCCAAGGTTATGAGGGATTCAAAGCTTTCTTT. Protein product: CASSQGYEGFKAFF.